This TCR beta chain was found in a study of T cell clonotyping in hematopoietic cell transplantation. Germline values: CDR1 SGHNT, CDR2 YENEEA. This CDR3 is 13 amino acids long. V was shortened by 3 bases and J by 7 bases, with 12 bases between the two germline ends. Notes on the study in general: Few recipient clonotypes overlapped donors; over 97% were de novo at given depth. Recipient TCR diversity dropped after transplant; expanded clonotypes rose from day 30 to 180.

The assay was immunoSEQ multiplex PCR, and TCRdb's table has in-frame clones only and misses some. The sample consists of about 16,000 clones, 80% to 90% of them appearing once. As regards this clone: The antigen remains undetermined.

The origin of this receptor is a woman aged 40 to 50 in good health. Some clones in this sample may be carry-over from other donors' samples. The chain couples TRBV11-3 to TRBJ2-5, with unresolved D. The sequenced sample was peripheral blood mononuclear cells. CDR3 sequence: CASSFGSSGTQYF. Here the CDR3 DNA reads TGTGCCAGCAGCTTTGGATCATCGGGGACCCAGTACTTC.